Listed here are 29 T cell receptor beta chains from one sample, sequenced in a study of blood T cell repertoires in COVID-19. Assay used: immunoSEQ multiplex PCR; TCRdb lists only in-frame clones, some missing. This table holds approximately 210,000 clones, approximately 80% found once. What was sequenced was peripheral blood. The source is a man aged 30 to 39 with active or convalescent COVID-19.

CDR3 amino acids: CASGLLTGARTEAFF. DNA for the CDR3: TGTGCTAGTGGTTTGTTGACAGGGGCACGCACTGAAGCTTTCTTT. V is TRBV12-5 and J is TRBJ1-1, with 8 bases lining up with TRBD1. The length of the CDR3 is 15 residues. The germline V gene encodes CDR1 LGHNT and CDR2 FRNRAP. The junction had 6 bases not matched to a gene; V was cut back by 2 bases and J by 4 bases.

The chain recombines TRBV6-6 with TRBJ1-5; 7 nucleotides line up with TRBD1. Germline V gives CDR1 MNHNY, CDR2 SVGAGI (reference sequence). The CDR3 is 16 amino acids. The V gene end was trimmed by 4 bases and the J gene end by 0 bases; junction bases not matched to a gene: 6. The CDR3, as DNA: TGTGCCAGCAGTTCCCCGACAGGGCATAGCAATCAGCCCCAGCATTTT. Residues: CASSSPTGHSNQPQHF.

This clone appeared a few times. V gene TRBV10-3 combines with J gene TRBJ1-1; perhaps TRBD1 as D (6 bases). The V gene's germline CDR1 is ENHRY and CDR2 SYGVKD. V lost 7 bases, J lost 0 bases, and 12 bases lay in between. The CDR3 length is 14 residues. CDR3: CAIKMTGMNTEAFF. The CDR3, as DNA: TGTGCCATCAAAATGACAGGAATGAACACTGAAGCTTTCTTT.

This sequence joins TRBV5-6 and TRBJ1-4; D perhaps matches TRBD1 (6 bases). Germline CDR1 reads SGHDT; CDR2 reads YYEEEE. Deletions cut 6 bases from V and 6 bases from J, with 15 bases between. The CDR3 is made up of 14 amino acids. In nucleotides, the CDR3 is TGTGCCAGCACCCAACAGGGAAGAGATGAAAAACTGTTTTTT. This encodes CASTQQGRDEKLFF.

Concerning this clone: The sample carries other DNA sequences with the same CDR3. This chain links TRBV5-1 with TRBJ1-1; TRBD1 is a possible D gene (5 bases). Germline CDR1 SGHRS, CDR2 YFSETQ. V was trimmed by 0 bases and J by 2 bases, leaving 8 bases between them. The CDR3 contains 14 residues. CDR3: CASSLGTTNTEAFF. The CDR3 bases are TGCGCCAGCAGCTTGGGGACAACCAACACTGAAGCTTTCTTT.

V gene TRBV9 combines with J gene TRBJ2-3; TRBD2 aligns across 9 bases. The V gene's germline CDR1 is SGDLS and CDR2 YYNGEE. Trimming cost V 1 base and J 1 base; bases outside gene matches: 1. The CDR3 sequence is 15 residues long. In DNA, the CDR3 is TGTGCCAGCAGCGTACGACTAGCGGGCACAGATACGCAGTATTTT. Amino acid sequence: CASSVRLAGTDTQYF.

V usage is TRBV6-1 and J usage is TRBJ1-2; D is uncertain. The CDR3 is 15 amino acids. V was cut by 2 bases and J by 4 bases, with 14 bases left in between. Germline V gene data show CDR1 as MNHNS and CDR2 as SASEGT. CDR3 in DNA: TGTGCCAGCAGTGAACGGGCAGGAGAGGGCTATGGCTACACCTTC. It codes for CASSERAGEGYGYTF.

V usage is TRBV28 and J usage is TRBJ2-6, with D maybe TRBD1 (5 bases). Germline-derived CDR1 and CDR2 are MDHEN and SYDVKM. V lost 7 bases and J lost 0, with 22 bases in between. The CDR3 extends over 19 amino acids. In DNA form, the CDR3 reads TGTGCCAGCAACACCCCTATGGGGCAGGTGGGCTCTGGGGCCAACGTCCTGACTTTC. This translates into CASNTPMGQVGSGANVLTF.

In its sample, this clone was seen a few times. The rearrangement joins TRBV11-2 to TRBJ2-1, with D perhaps TRBD1 (6 bases). Per the germline V gene, CDR1 is SGHAT and CDR2 is FQNNGV. V dropped 6 bases and J dropped 7 bases, with 13 bases sitting between them. The CDR3 consists of 13 residues. The chain's CDR3 is CASSFVTGNEQFF. The DNA for the CDR3 is TGTGCCAGCAGTTTTGTGACAGGAAATGAGCAGTTCTTC.

Only one count was recorded for this clone. The chain carries TRBV4-3 and TRBJ2-7; D is possibly TRBD2 (5 bases). V lost 4 bases and J lost 4, with 17 bases in between. The CDR3 extends over 15 amino acids. Germline CDR1 and CDR2: LGHNA and YSLEER. CDR3 nucleotides: TGCGCCAGCAGCCGGTCGAGGGCTAGCTGGTACGAGCAGTACTTC. Its protein is CASSRSRASWYEQYF.

The V call is TRBV19, the J call TRBJ2-7; 8 nucleotides agree with TRBD1. Trimming cost V 5 bases and J 2 bases; bases outside gene matches: 11. This CDR3 region has 16 residues. Germline CDR1 is LNHDA and CDR2 is SQIVND (reference sequence). CDR3 in amino acids: CASSPRTGWDTYEQYF. CDR3 bases: TGTGCCAGTAGTCCCCGGACAGGGTGGGATACCTACGAGCAGTACTTC.

The chain recombines TRBV3-1 (or the pseudogene TRBV3-2) with TRBJ2-7, with 7 bases aligning to TRBD2. The CDR3 totals 14 residues. The germline CDR1 and CDR2 sequences are LGHDT and YNNKEL (reference sequence). With 4 bases clipped from V and 7 bases from J, the junction kept 10 bases outside the gene matches. The CDR3: CASSRAGPKGEQYF. CDR3 DNA: TGTGCCAGCAGCCGAGCGGGACCCAAAGGGGAGCAGTACTTC.

V is TRBV7-2 and J is TRBJ1-1; 9 bases map to TRBD1. Trimming removed 6 bases from V and 4 bases from J; junction bases left unmatched: 9. The CDR3 length is 15 residues. Per the germline V gene, CDR1 is SGHTA and CDR2 is FQGNSA. DNA for the CDR3: TGTGCCAGCAGGCTCCACAGGGGGCAAGGCACTGAAGCTTTCTTT. It specifies CASRLHRGQGTEAFF.

The genes are TRBV30 and TRBJ2-7, with D unresolved. V was cut by 1 base and J by 3 bases, with 22 bases left in between. The length of the CDR3 is 17 residues. Germline values: CDR1 GTSNPN, CDR2 SVGIG (reference sequence). The CDR3 DNA is TGTGCCTGGAGTGCCCGCCTCACCACGAAGCCTTACTACGAGCAGTACTTC. This translates into CAWSARLTTKPYYEQYF.

The chain links TRBV2 to TRBJ2-2, with TRBD1 matching over 9 bases. V trimming: 6 bases; J trimming: 8 bases; junction bases outside the gene matches: 7. This CDR3 spans 14 amino acids. CDR1 and CDR2 (germline): SNHLY, FYNNEI. The CDR3 DNA is TGTGCCAGCAGAGGGGACAGGGCTCCAGGGGAGCTGTTTTTT. It codes for CASRGDRAPGELFF.

This clone showed up just once. The chain has TRBV6-5 and TRBJ1-1, with unresolved D. Trimming shortened V by 6 bases and J by 2 bases, and 10 bases separated the two germline ends. CDR1 MNHEY and CDR2 SVGAGI come from the germline V gene. This CDR3 is 13 amino acids long. The CDR3: CASSRRINTEAFF. DNA for the CDR3: TGTGCCAGCAGCCGGAGGATTAACACTGAAGCTTTCTTT.

The genes are TRBV4-2 and TRBJ1-3, with D possibly matching TRBD1 (5 bases). The CDR3 runs to 15 residues. V was shortened by 0 bases and J by 1 base, with 7 bases between the two germline ends. The germline CDR1 and CDR2 sequences are LGHNA and YNFKEQ. This CDR3 reads CASSQEGGSGNTIYF. In DNA, the CDR3 is TGTGCCAGCAGCCAAGAGGGGGGTTCTGGAAACACCATATATTTT.

This clone appeared many times. The J gene is TRBJ2-3, the V gene TRBV27, with TRBD2 as a possible D gene (6 bases). This CDR3 contains 19 residues. With 0 bases removed from V and 4 bases from J, the gap between germline ends came to 23 bases. Germline values: CDR1 MNHEY, CDR2 SMNVEV (reference sequence). The CDR3 nucleotides read TGTGCCAGCAGTTTATCCCACCTGGGAGTAGCGGACCTTTCAGATACGCAGTATTTT. Translation: CASSLSHLGVADLSDTQYF.

This clone was seen a few times. The V call is TRBV7-9, the J call TRBJ2-7; 8 bases align to TRBD1. The CDR3 loop spans 15 amino acids. Germline V gives CDR1 SEHNR, CDR2 FQNEAQ (reference sequence). With 3 bases clipped from V and 1 base from J, the junction kept 5 bases outside the gene matches. DNA for the CDR3: TGTGCCAGCAGCTTCCGGACAGGGAATTCCTACGAGCAGTACTTC. Translated: CASSFRTGNSYEQYF.

The chain has TRBV6-4 and TRBJ2-1; D not certain. Germline assignment: CDR1 MRHNA and CDR2 SNTAGT. Trimming stripped 6 bases from V and 4 bases from J, with 10 bases between. The CDR3 loop spans 13 amino acids. This CDR3 reads CASSSTSYNEQFF. CDR3 DNA sequence: TGTGCCAGCAGCTCAACTTCTTACAATGAGCAGTTCTTC.

This clone occurred a few times. The rearrangement links TRBV2 to TRBJ2-1; unclear D gene. Germline V CDR1 and CDR2: SNHLY, FYNNEI. V lost 7 bases and J lost 4, with 8 bases in between. This CDR3 is 12 amino acids long. CDR3 coding DNA: TGTGCCAGCAACGGCGGATACAATGAGCAGTTCTTC. Its translation is CASNGGYNEQFF. The full variable domain, rest sourced from reference TRBV2 and TRBJ2-1, is EPEVTQTPSHQVTQMGQEVILRCVPISNHLYFYWYRQILGQKVEFLVSFYNNEISEKSEIFDDQFSVERPDGSNFTLKIRSTKLEDSAMYFCASNGGYNEQFFGPGTRLTVL.

In its sample, this clone was seen once. The CDR3 coding sequence is TGTGCCAGCAGTCCCAGAGAGGGTCCCTACGAGCAGTACTTC. Amino acid sequence: CASSPREGPYEQYF. This sequence joins TRBV6-2 or TRBV6-3 and TRBJ2-7, with a tentative D call TRBD2 (5 bases). Germline CDR1 MNHEY, CDR2 SVGEGT. The V end lost 5 bases, the J end lost 2 bases, and 13 bases lay between the germline ends. This CDR3 comprises 14 residues.

The gene calls are TRBV4-1 and TRBJ2-3, with D possibly TRBD2 on 6 matching bases. CDR1 and CDR2 (germline): MGHRA, YSYEKL. The CDR3 covers 16 residues. V lost 0 bases and J lost 3, with 13 bases in between. The CDR3 bases are TGCGCCAGCAGCCAAGATGAGGGACTCGCTACAGATACGCAGTATTTT. Amino acids: CASSQDEGLATDTQYF.

The genes are TRBV4-3 and TRBJ1-4, with D hard to call. This CDR3 is 15 amino acids long. With 0 bases removed from V and 5 bases from J, the gap between germline ends came to 10 bases. CDR1 and CDR2 from the germline V gene are LGHNA and YSLEER. This CDR3 reads CASSQEGRENEKLFF. The CDR3 DNA is TGCGCCAGCAGCCAAGAGGGCAGAGAGAATGAAAAACTGTTTTTT.

The V gene is TRBV18, the J gene TRBJ1-2; TRBD1 is a possible D gene (5 bases). Germline CDR1 reads KGHSH; CDR2 reads LQKENI. Between the trimmed V and J ends, which lost 1 base and 6 bases, there was a span of 9 bases. CDR3 length: 13 residues. CDR3 DNA: TGTGCCAGCTCACCACTCCCAGGGAATGGCTACACCTTC. This encodes CASSPLPGNGYTF. The full variable domain, in which reference TRBV18 and TRBJ1-2 provide the parts outside the CDR3, is NAGVMQNPRHLVRRRGQEARLRCSPMKGHSHVYWYRQLPEEGLKFMVYLQKENIIDESGMPKERFSAEFPKEGPSILRIQQVVRGDSAAYFCASSPLPGNGYTFGSGTRLTVV.

This clone was detected only a few times. V is TRBV6-5 and J is TRBJ2-7; 8 bases agree with TRBD2. CDR1 is MNHEY and CDR2 is SVGAGI in the germline V gene. Trimming took 8 bases from V and 0 from J; bases not matched to a gene: 6. The length of the CDR3 is 14 residues. CDR3 in amino acids: CASGTLAGSYEQYF. The DNA of the CDR3 is TGTGCCAGCGGGACCCTAGCGGGCTCCTACGAGCAGTACTTC.

The chain has TRBV7-2 and TRBJ2-7; D is undetermined. Trimming pared 5 bases from V and 3 bases from J, leaving 8 bases between. There are 12 residues in the CDR3. CDR1 and CDR2 (germline): SGHTA, FQGNSA. The CDR3 loop reads CASSQSHYEQYF. CDR3 DNA sequence: TGTGCCAGCAGCCAGTCCCACTACGAGCAGTACTTC.

There are a few counts of this clone. The chain recombines TRBV11-2 with TRBJ1-2; maybe TRBD1 (5 bases). Germline CDR1 is SGHAT and CDR2 is FQNNGV. With 5 bases removed from V and 8 bases from J, the gap between germline ends came to 6 bases. The CDR3 is made up of 10 amino acids. CDR3 DNA sequence: TGTGCCAGCAGCGGGGGGGGCTACACCTTC. Amino acid sequence: CASSGGGYTF.

The sample holds a few counts of this clone. The chain uses TRBV15 and TRBJ1-1; TRBD1 agrees at 12 bases. J gave up 5 bases and V 4 bases, and 8 bases lay outside the gene matches. Germline-derived CDR1 and CDR2 are LNHNV and YYDKDF (reference sequence). The CDR3 is 16 amino acids. The CDR3 protein is CATSIGTGGAPTEAFF. CDR3 sequence (DNA): TGTGCCACCAGCATCGGGACAGGGGGCGCCCCTACTGAAGCTTTCTTT.